This is a list of T cell receptor beta chains from one sample in a study of T cell clones after liver transplantation. This table comes from immunoSEQ multiplex PCR, and its TCRdb copy is limited to in-frame clones, with some not included. The sample consists of tens of thousands of clones, around 70% of them appearing once. Sequences were derived from CD4+ T cells from blood, sampled at the approximately 15-month timepoint. The origin of the receptors is a human patient who received a liver transplant. Part of the T cell pool may stem from the graft donor. The CDR3 runs from the conserved cysteine through the conserved F or W. The D gene is left open where the match is weak. Rows may omit the clone size; those that give it use once, few, many or a size class.

J | D | V | size | CDR3 | DNA
TRBJ1-5 | - | TRBV12-5 | medium-sized | CASGQDDYQPQHF | TGTGCTAGTGGTCAGGACGACTATCAGCCCCAGCATTTT
TRBJ1-2 | TRBD1 | TRBV6-5 | few | CASSPVKTGDYGYTF | TGTGCCAGCAGTCCGGTAAAAACAGGGGACTATGGCTACACCTTC
TRBJ1-1 | - | TRBV19 | - | CASSIRDENTEAFF | TGTGCCAGTAGTATAAGGGACGAGAACACTGAAGCTTTCTTT
TRBJ2-2 | TRBD2 | TRBV5-4 | - | CASSLAREYGAGELFF | TGTGCCAGCAGCTTGGCGCGGGAGTATGGAGCCGGGGAGCTGTTTTTT
TRBJ1-1 | - | TRBV5-1 | - | CASSVRDQGEAFF | TGCGCCAGCAGTGTGCGGGATCAGGGTGAAGCTTTCTTT
TRBJ2-5 | TRBD1 | TRBV28 | - | CASSPLGTGQETQYF | TGTGCCAGCAGTCCCCTCGGGACAGGCCAAGAGACCCAGTACTTC
TRBJ2-1 | - | TRBV28 | - | CASNRVDEQFF | TGTGCCAGCAACAGGGTCGATGAGCAGTTCTTC
TRBJ1-2 | TRBD1 | TRBV6-5 | - | CASSWTGNRNYGYTF | TGTGCCAGCAGTTGGACAGGGAATAGGAACTATGGCTACACCTTC
TRBJ1-5 | - | TRBV6-1 | - | CASRVGSNQPQHF | TGTGCCAGCAGGGTGGGGAGCAATCAGCCCCAGCATTTT
TRBJ1-3 | TRBD1 | TRBV5-8 | - | CASSLRQGAGGNTIYF | TGTGCCAGCAGCCTGAGACAGGGGGCCGGTGGAAACACCATATATTTT
TRBJ2-5 | - | TRBV7-8 | - | CASSSVVAAGQLVETQYF | TGTGCCAGCAGCTCTGTTGTTGCGGCAGGGCAATTAGTGGAGACCCAGTACTTC
TRBJ2-3 | TRBD1 | TRBV13 | - | CASSIRTGGADTQYF | TGTGCCAGCAGCATTAGGACAGGGGGGGCAGATACGCAGTATTTT
TRBJ2-2 | - | TRBV19 | - | CASSTGRAPNTGELFF | TGTGCCAGTAGTACGGGCAGGGCCCCGAACACCGGGGAGCTGTTTTTT
TRBJ2-7 | - | TRBV5-1 | few | CASSLTGNYEQYF | TGCGCCAGCAGCTTAACAGGTAACTACGAGCAGTACTTC
TRBJ1-3 | TRBD1 | TRBV4-1 | - | CASSPGWGDRGRGNTIYF | TGCGCCAGCAGCCCTGGGTGGGGGGACAGGGGGAGAGGAAACACCATATATTTT
TRBJ2-2 | - | TRBV7-9 | - | CASSLATFANTGELFF | TGTGCCAGCAGCTTAGCGACATTCGCGAACACCGGGGAGCTGTTTTTT
TRBJ2-2 | TRBD2 | TRBV7-8 | - | CASSLSGGIPRYTGELFF | TGTGCCAGCAGCTTGAGCGGGGGAATTCCCCGATACACCGGGGAGCTGTTTTTT
TRBJ2-5 | - | TRBV5-5 | - | CASSRLQQETQYF | TGTGCCAGCAGCCGACTACAACAAGAGACCCAGTACTTC
TRBJ2-7 | TRBD2 | TRBV5-1 | - | CASSFISGGTPYEQYF | TGCGCCAGCAGCTTTATTAGCGGGGGGACCCCCTACGAGCAGTACTTC
TRBJ2-1 | - | TRBV25-1 | - | CASSVGWLSSYNEQFF | TGTGCCAGCAGTGTGGGGTGGTTAAGCTCCTACAATGAGCAGTTCTTC
TRBJ1-2 | TRBD1 | TRBV4-1 | - | CASSQEATGLSGYTF | TGCGCCAGCAGCCAAGAGGCGACAGGGCTCTCTGGCTACACCTTC
TRBJ2-5 | TRBD1 | TRBV7-2 | - | CASSTWDRAGETQYF | TGTGCCAGCAGCACATGGGACAGGGCGGGGGAGACCCAGTACTTC
TRBJ1-5 | - | TRBV6-1 | - | CASSAQFDSLGSNQPQHF | TGTGCCAGCAGTGCTCAGTTCGACAGTCTGGGGAGCAATCAGCCCCAGCATTTT
TRBJ2-7 | TRBD1 | TRBV6-5 | - | CASSQGQGVYEQYF | TGTGCCAGCAGTCAAGGACAGGGGGTCTACGAGCAGTACTTC
TRBJ1-1 | - | TRBV30 | - | CAWSNGQGLNTEAFF | TGTGCCTGGAGTAACGGGCAGGGGCTAAACACTGAAGCTTTCTTT
TRBJ2-5 | TRBD2 | TRBV9 | - | CASSVGASGGGETQYF | TGTGCCAGCAGCGTAGGGGCTAGCGGGGGTGGGGAGACCCAGTACTTC